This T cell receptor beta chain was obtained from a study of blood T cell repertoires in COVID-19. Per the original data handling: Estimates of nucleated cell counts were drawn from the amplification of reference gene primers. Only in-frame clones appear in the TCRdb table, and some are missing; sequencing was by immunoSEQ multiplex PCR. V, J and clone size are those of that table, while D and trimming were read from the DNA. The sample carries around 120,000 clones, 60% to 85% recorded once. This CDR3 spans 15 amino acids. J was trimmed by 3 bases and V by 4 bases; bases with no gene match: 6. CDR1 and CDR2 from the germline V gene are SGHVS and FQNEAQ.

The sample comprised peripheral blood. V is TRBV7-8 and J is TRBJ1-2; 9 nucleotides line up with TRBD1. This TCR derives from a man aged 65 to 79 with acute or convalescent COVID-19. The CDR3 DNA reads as TGTGCCAGCAGCTCACGACAGGGGGGTGACTATGGCTACACCTTC. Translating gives CASSSRQGGDYGYTF.